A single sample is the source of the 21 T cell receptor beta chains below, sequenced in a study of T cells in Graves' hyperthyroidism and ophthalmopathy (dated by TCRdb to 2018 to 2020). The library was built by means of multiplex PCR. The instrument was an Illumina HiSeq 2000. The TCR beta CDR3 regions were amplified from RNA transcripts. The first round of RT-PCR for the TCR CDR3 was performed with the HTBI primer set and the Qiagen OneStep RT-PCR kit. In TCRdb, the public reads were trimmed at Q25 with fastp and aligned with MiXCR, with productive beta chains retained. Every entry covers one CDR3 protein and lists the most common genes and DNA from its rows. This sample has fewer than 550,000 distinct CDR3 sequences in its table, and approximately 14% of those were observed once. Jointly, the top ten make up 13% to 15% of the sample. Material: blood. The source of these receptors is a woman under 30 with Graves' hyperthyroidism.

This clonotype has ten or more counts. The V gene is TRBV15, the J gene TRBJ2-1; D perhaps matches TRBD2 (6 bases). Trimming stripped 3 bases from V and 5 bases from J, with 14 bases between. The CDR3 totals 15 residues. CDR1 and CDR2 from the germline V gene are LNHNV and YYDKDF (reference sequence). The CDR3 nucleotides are TGTGCCACCAGCAGGCATCCGGGACTCAACAATGAGCAGTTCTTC. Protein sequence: CATSRHPGLNNEQFF.

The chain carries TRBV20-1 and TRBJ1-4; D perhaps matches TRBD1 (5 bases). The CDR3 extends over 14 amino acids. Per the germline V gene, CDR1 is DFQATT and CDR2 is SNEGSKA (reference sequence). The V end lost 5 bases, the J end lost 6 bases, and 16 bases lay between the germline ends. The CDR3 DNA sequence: TGCAGTGCTTCGAGTAGGGGAGTTTATGAAAAACTGTTTTTT. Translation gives CSASSRGVYEKLFF.

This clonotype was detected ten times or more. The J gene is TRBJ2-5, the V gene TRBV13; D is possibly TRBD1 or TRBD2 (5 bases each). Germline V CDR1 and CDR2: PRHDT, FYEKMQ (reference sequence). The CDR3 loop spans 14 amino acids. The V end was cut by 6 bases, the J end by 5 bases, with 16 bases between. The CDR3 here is CASRPPGRVETQYF. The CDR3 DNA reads TGTGCCAGCAGGCCTCCAGGGCGGGTCGAGACCCAGTACTTC.

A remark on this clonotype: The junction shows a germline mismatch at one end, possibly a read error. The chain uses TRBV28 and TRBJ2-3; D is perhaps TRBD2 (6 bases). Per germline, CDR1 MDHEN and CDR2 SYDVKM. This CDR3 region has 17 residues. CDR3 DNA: TGTGCCAGCAGTTTCCCCCCAGCTAGCGACTACACAGATGCGCAGTATTTT. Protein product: CASSFPPASDYTDAQYF.

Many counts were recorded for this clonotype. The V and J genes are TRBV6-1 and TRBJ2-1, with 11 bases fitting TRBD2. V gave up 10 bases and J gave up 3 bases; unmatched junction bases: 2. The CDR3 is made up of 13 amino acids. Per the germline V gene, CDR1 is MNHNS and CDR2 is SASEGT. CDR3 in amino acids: CATTSGSYNEQFF. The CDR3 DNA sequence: TGTGCCACCACTAGCGGGAGCTACAATGAGCAGTTCTTC.

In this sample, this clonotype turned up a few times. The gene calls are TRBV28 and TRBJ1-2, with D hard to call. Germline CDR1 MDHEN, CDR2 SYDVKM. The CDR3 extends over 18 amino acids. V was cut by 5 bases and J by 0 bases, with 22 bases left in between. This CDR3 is CASSLTSIWTDPNYGYTF. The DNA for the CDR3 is TGTGCCAGCAGTCTCACCAGTATATGGACGGATCCTAACTATGGCTACACCTTC.

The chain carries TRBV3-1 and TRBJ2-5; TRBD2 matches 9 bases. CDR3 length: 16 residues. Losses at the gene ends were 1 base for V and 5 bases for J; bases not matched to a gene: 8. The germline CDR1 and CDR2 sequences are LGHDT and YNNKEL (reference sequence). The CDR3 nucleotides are TGTGCCAGCAGCCAAGGTCCCGCTAGCGGGAAGGAGACCCAGTACTTC. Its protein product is CASSQGPASGKETQYF.

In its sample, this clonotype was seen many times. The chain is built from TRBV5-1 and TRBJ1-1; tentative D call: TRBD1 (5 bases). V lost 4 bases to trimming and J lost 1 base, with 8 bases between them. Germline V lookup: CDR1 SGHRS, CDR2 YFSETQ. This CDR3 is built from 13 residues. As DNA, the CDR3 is TGCGCCAGCAGCGTAACAGGGAACACTGAAGCTTTCTTT. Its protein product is CASSVTGNTEAFF.

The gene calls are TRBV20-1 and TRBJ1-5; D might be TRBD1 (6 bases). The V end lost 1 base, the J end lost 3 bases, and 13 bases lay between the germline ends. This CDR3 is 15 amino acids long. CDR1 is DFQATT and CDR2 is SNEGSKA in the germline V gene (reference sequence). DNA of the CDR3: TGCAGTGCTAGAGGGTCAGGGGCCACCAATCAGCCCCAGCATTTT. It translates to CSARGSGATNQPQHF.

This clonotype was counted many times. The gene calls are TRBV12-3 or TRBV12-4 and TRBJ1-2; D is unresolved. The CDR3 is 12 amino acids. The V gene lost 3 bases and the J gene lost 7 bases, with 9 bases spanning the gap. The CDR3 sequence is CASSLMVRGYTF. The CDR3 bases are TGTGCCAGCAGTTTGATGGTGCGTGGCTACACCTTC.

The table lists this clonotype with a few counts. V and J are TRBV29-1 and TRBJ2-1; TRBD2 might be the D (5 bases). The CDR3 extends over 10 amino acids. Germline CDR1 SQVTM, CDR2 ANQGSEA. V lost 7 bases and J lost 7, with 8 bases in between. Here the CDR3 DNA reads TGCAGCGGCTCGGGGAATGAGCAGTTCTTC. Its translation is CSGSGNEQFF.

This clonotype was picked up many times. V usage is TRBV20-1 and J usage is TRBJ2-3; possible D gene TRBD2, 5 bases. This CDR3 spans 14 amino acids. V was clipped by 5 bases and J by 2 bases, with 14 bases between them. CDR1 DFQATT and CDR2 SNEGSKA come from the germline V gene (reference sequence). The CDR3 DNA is TGCAGTGCTGACGACGGGGAATACACAGATACGCAGTATTTT. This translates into CSADDGEYTDTQYF.

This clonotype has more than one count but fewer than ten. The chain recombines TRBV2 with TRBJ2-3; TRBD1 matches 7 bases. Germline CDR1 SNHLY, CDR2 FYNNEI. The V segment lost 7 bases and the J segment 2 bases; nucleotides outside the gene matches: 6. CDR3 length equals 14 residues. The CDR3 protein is CASKDRLNTDTQYF. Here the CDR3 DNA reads TGTGCCAGCAAGGACAGGCTTAACACAGATACGCAGTATTTT.

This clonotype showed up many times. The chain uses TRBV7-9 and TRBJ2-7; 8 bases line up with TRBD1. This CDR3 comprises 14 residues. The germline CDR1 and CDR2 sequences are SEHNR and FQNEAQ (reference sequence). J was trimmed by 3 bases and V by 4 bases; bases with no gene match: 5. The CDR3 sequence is CASSSPTGVYEQYF. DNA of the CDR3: TGTGCCAGCAGCTCTCCGACAGGGGTCTACGAGCAGTACTTC.

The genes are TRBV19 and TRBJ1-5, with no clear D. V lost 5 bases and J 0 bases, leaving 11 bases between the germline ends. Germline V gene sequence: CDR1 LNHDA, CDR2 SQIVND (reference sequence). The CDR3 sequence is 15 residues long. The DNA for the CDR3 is TGTGCCAGTAGTCCCACCCGGGCTAGCAATCAGCCCCAGCATTTT. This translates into CASSPTRASNQPQHF.

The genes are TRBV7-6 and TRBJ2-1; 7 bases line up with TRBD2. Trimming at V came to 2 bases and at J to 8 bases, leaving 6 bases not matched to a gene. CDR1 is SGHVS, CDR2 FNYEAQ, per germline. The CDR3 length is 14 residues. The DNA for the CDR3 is TGTGCCAGCAGCTTACGGGAGGATGGGCATGAGCAGTTCTTC. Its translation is CASSLREDGHEQFF.

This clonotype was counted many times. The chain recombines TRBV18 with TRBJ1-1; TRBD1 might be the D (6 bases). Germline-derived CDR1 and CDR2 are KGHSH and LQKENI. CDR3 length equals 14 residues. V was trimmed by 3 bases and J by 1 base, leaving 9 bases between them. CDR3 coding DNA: TGTGCCAGCTCACCGGGACACCCGAACACTGAAGCTTTCTTT. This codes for CASSPGHPNTEAFF.

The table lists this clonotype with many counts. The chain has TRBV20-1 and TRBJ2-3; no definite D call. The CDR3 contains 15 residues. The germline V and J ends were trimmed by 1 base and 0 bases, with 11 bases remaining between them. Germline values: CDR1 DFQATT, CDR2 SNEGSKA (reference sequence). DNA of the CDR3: TGCAGTGCTAGAGTTGCGGAAACTAGCACAGATACGCAGTATTTT. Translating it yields CSARVAETSTDTQYF.

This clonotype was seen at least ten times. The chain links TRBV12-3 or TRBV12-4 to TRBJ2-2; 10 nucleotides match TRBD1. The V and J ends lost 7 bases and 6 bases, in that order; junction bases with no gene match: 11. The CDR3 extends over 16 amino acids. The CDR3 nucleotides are TGTGCCAGCATCGGGACAGGGGAGCCTTGGGCCGGGGAGCTGTTTTTT. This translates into CASIGTGEPWAGELFF.

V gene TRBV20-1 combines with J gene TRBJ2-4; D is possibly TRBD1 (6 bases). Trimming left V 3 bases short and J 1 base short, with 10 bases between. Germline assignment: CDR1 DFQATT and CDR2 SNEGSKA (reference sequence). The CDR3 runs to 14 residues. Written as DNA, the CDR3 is TGCAGTGCTAGGGACAGTATGGCCAAAAACATTCAGTACTTC. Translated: CSARDSMAKNIQYF.

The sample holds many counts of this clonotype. CDR3 DNA: TGTGCCACCAGTGATATCCATCAGGGGGCCAAAAACATTCAGTACTTC. As protein: CATSDIHQGAKNIQYF. J is TRBJ2-4 and V is TRBV24-1; a weak D match, TRBD1 (6 bases). Germline lookup yields CDR1 KGHDR and CDR2 SFDVKD. CDR3 length: 16 residues. Trimming left V 3 bases short and J 1 base short, with 12 bases between.